The 16 T cell receptor beta chains below come from one sample, sequenced in a study of regulatory T cells in long-lasting Graves disease. Sequencing libraries for TCR beta were prepared with iRepertoire HTBI primers and Arm-PCR of CDR3 regions. TCRdb analysed the multiplex PCR reads with MiXCR anew, one entry per CDR3 protein. In the table there are about 540,000 distinct CDR3 sequences, approximately 12% of which are singletons. Noted time point: newly diagnosed GD, antithyroid drugs for less than 3 months. PBMCs provided the RNA from which the TCR library was made. These records were also assigned to another study, of T cells in Graves' hyperthyroidism and ophthalmopathy.

The sequencing here drew on peripheral blood mononuclear cells (PBMCs), taken at new diagnosis, from a patient treated with antithyroid drugs. All receptors come from a man in his thirties or forties with Graves disease.

The sample holds many counts of this clonotype. In DNA form, the CDR3 reads TGTGCCAGCAGTACCCTTCGGGGGGGGAAAGGACCGAGCACAGATACGCAGTATTTT. Translation: CASSTLRGGKGPSTDTQYF. This chain uses TRBV12-3 or TRBV12-4 with TRBJ2-3; TRBD2 aligns across 8 bases. V lost 5 bases, J lost 0 bases, and 16 bases stayed unmatched. This CDR3 contains 19 residues.

This rearrangement joins TRBV20-1 to TRBJ1-4; D unresolved. Germline V lookup: CDR1 DFQATT, CDR2 SNEGSKA (reference sequence). The CDR3 consists of 14 residues. V lost 1 base and J lost 8, with 14 bases in between. The CDR3 is CSARGRPGGEKLFF. In nucleotides, the CDR3 is TGCAGTGCTAGAGGTCGCCCGGGAGGGGAAAAACTGTTTTTT.

As concerns this clonotype: This may stem from a read error, because a much larger clone lies one nucleotide away. The genes are TRBV20-1 and TRBJ2-2; 9 bases are shared with TRBD2. The V gene end was trimmed by 2 bases and the J gene end by 4 bases; junction bases not matched to a gene: 8. The CDR3 is 16 amino acids. The germline V gene has CDR1 DFQATT and CDR2 SNEGSKA (reference sequence). The CDR3 DNA sequence: TGCAGTGCTAGACCAATAGCGGGAGCAACCACCGGGGAGCTGTTTTTT. Translated: CSARPIAGATTGELFF.

In this sample, this clonotype turned up a few times. The chain is built from TRBV6-4 and TRBJ2-7; D not certain. This CDR3 spans 13 amino acids. V was cut by 2 bases and J by 7 bases, with 12 bases left in between. Germline V gene sequence: CDR1 MRHNA, CDR2 SNTAGT. The CDR3 DNA is TGTGCCAGCAGTGACGGGATTGGCGAAGAGCAGTACTTC. This sequence encodes CASSDGIGEEQYF.

This clonotype showed up many times. The V and J genes are TRBV2 and TRBJ2-3; 9 positions agree with TRBD2. Germline V gene lookup returns CDR1 SNHLY and CDR2 FYNNEI. V gave up 5 bases and J gave up 1 base; unmatched junction bases: 4. This CDR3 contains 15 residues. The CDR3 sequence: CASSWAGGRTDTQYF. CDR3 DNA sequence: TGTGCCAGCAGTTGGGCGGGAGGGCGCACAGATACGCAGTATTTT.

The genes are TRBV19 and TRBJ2-1, with 8 bases identical to TRBD2. CDR1 is LNHDA, CDR2 SQIVND, per germline (reference sequence). Trimming cost V 6 bases and J 9 bases; bases outside gene matches: 13. There are 15 residues in the CDR3. CDR3 amino acids: CASSLSGSGIREQFF. In DNA, the CDR3 is TGTGCCAGTAGCCTTTCGGGTAGCGGGATTCGTGAGCAGTTCTTC.

This clonotype was seen many times. The chain is built from TRBV2 and TRBJ2-7; a weak D match, TRBD2 (6 bases). Germline loops: CDR1 SNHLY, CDR2 FYNNEI. The ends were cut back, 6 bases at V and 0 bases at J, with 18 bases in the middle. The CDR3 contains 16 residues. DNA of the CDR3: TGTGCCAGCAGACCTTCTAGCGCCACGAGCTCCTACGAGCAGTACTTC. Amino acids: CASRPSSATSSYEQYF.

The rearrangement links TRBV6-1 to TRBJ1-3; D uncertain. V shed 2 bases and J shed 2 bases, with 4 bases lying between them. The CDR3 contains 13 residues. The germline CDR1 and CDR2 sequences are MNHNS and SASEGT. The CDR3 DNA follows: TGTGCCAGCAGTGAATCCCCTGGAAACACCATATATTTT. It yields the protein CASSESPGNTIYF.

As concerns this clonotype: A read error may account for a junction end that differs from germline. The chain uses TRBV6-2 or TRBV6-3 and TRBJ2-3; D may be TRBD2 (6 bases). Looked up from germline, CDR1 is MNHEY and CDR2 is SVGEGT. The CDR3 length is 15 residues. CDR3 in DNA: TGTGCTAGCAATCCGGGACTTCAGCGCACAGGTACGCAGTATTTT. Translated, it gives CASNPGLQRTGTQYF.

This clonotype was counted only a few times. The chain joins TRBV5-1 to TRBJ1-3, with 7 positions matching TRBD1. The V gene end was trimmed by 4 bases and the J gene end by 0 bases; junction bases not matched to a gene: 10. This CDR3 contains 17 residues. The germline CDR1 and CDR2 sequences are SGHRS and YFSETQ. CDR3 residues: CASSPTYRGSSGNTIYF. The CDR3 DNA reads TGCGCCAGCAGCCCTACGTACAGGGGAAGCTCTGGAAACACCATATATTTT.

The CDR3 reads CSATGTSGPSSYEQYF. CDR3 nucleotide sequence: TGCAGTGCTACCGGGACTAGCGGTCCTAGCTCCTACGAGCAGTACTTC. The rearrangement links TRBV20-1 to TRBJ2-7; 11 bases agree with TRBD2. The CDR3 consists of 16 residues. CDR1 DFQATT and CDR2 SNEGSKA come from the germline V gene (reference sequence). The junction had 8 bases not matched to a gene; V was cut back by 4 bases and J by 0 bases.

V gene TRBV24-1 combines with J gene TRBJ2-3; D call uncertain. The CDR3 sequence is 14 residues long. V dropped 4 bases and J dropped 2 bases, with 9 bases sitting between them. Germline lookup yields CDR1 KGHDR and CDR2 SFDVKD. CDR3 DNA: TGTGCCACCAGTGAGACACGGGTCACAGATACGCAGTATTTT. Amino acid sequence: CATSETRVTDTQYF.

The table lists this clonotype with a few counts. The chain has TRBV6-1 and TRBJ2-7, with D hard to call. Germline loops: CDR1 MNHNS, CDR2 SASEGT. The CDR3 consists of 15 residues. V gave up 5 bases and J gave up 1 base, with 15 bases separating them. CDR3 region: CASSLPSQGSYEQYF. The CDR3 region has the DNA TGTGCCAGCAGTCTACCCTCGCAAGGGTCCTACGAGCAGTACTTC.

At least ten counts were recorded for this clonotype. V usage is TRBV11-2 and J usage is TRBJ2-7; 11 positions match TRBD1. The CDR3 has 16 amino acids. The V gene's germline CDR1 is SGHAT and CDR2 FQNNGV. Losses at the gene ends were 5 bases for V and 4 bases for J; bases not matched to a gene: 10. The CDR3 nucleotides are TGTGCCAGCAGCGCCGGGCGGGACAGGGGGAGGTACGAGCAGTACTTC. Encoded protein: CASSAGRDRGRYEQYF.

The V gene is TRBV7-9, the J gene TRBJ2-5; TRBD2 is a possible D gene (5 bases). The J call may be faulty, since TRBJ2-1 better matches the DNA end. Looked up from germline, CDR1 is SEHNR and CDR2 is FQNEAQ (reference sequence). The CDR3 runs 13 residues. In nucleotides, the CDR3 is TGTGCCAGCAGCCAGCCGGGATGGGATGAGCAGTTCTTC. It translates to CASSQPGWDEQFF.

This clonotype appeared once. Given a much more abundant clone one base away, this may be a read error. A read error is likely, as this CDR3 ends without the conserved phenylalanine or tryptophan. The chain employs TRBV7-9 and TRBJ2-7; D is unresolved. Trimming took 5 bases from V and 4 from J, leaving 9 bases between them. Germline V gene data show CDR1 as SEHNR and CDR2 as FQNEAQ (reference sequence). The CDR3 covers 12 residues. The CDR3 DNA follows: TGTGCCAGCAGCCTGAGAAATTACGAGCAGTACCTC. This translates into CASSLRNYEQYL.